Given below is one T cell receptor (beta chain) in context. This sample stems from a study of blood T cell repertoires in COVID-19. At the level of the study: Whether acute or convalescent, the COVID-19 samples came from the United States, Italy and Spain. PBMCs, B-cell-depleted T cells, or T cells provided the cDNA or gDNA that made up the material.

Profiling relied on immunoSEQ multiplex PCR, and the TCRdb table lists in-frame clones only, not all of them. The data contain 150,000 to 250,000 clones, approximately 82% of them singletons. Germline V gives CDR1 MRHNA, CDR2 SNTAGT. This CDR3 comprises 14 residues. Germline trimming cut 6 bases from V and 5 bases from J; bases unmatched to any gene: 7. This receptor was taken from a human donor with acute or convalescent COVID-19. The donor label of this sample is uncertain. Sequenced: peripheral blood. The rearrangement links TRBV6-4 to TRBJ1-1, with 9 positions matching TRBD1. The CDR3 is CASRKTGGSTEAFF. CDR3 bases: TGTGCCAGCAGGAAGACAGGGGGAAGTACTGAAGCTTTCTTT.